This T cell receptor (beta chain) was captured in a study of shared clonotypes between healthy human individuals. V trimming: 0 bases; J trimming: 15 bases; junction bases outside the gene matches: 12. Germline-derived CDR1 and CDR2 are SQVTM and ANQGSEA. The length of the CDR3 is 14 residues. Clones were read by immunoSEQ multiplex PCR, and TCRdb kept only the in-frame ones, dropping some. The sample lists hundreds of thousands of clones; 95% to 98% were seen once. CD45RO-negative cells were positively selected for CCR7, leaving out terminally differentiated effector memory CD45RA+ cells. What was sequenced was naive CD8+ T cells sorted from blood. The chain has TRBV29-1 and TRBJ2-1, with 9 nucleotides matching TRBD2. The sequence came from a man between 25 and 39 years old in good health. The DNA of the CDR3 is TGCAGCGTTGAAGATGGGACTAGCATTCTGGAGAGGTTCTTC. This sequence encodes CSVEDGTSILERFF.